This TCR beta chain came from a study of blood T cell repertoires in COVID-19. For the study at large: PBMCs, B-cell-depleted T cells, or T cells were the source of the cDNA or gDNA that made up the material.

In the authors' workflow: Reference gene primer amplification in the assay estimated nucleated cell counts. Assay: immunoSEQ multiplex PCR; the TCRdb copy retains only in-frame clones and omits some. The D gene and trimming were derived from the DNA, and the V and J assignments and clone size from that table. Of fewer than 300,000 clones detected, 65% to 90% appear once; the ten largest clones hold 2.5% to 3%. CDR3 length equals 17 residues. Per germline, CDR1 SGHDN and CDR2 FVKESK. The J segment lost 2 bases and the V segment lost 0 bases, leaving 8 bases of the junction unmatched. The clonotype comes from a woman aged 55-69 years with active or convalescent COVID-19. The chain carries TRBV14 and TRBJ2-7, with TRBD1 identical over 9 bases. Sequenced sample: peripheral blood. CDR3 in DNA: TGTGCCAGCAGCCAAGAAAGGGACAGGGTACGCCCCTACGAGCAGTACTTC. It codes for CASSQERDRVRPYEQYF.